This T cell receptor (beta chain) emerged from a study of blood T cell repertoires in COVID-19. TCRdb's table, derived via immunoSEQ multiplex PCR, lists solely in-frame clones and lacks some. The table has about 59,000 clones, about nine tenths seen once. This clone was seen a handful of times. The CDR3 runs 13 residues. Germline CDR1 and CDR2: SGHRS and YFSETQ. The ends lost 7 bases at V and 3 bases at J; junction bases unmatched: 4. V gene TRBV5-1 combines with J gene TRBJ2-3, with 8 bases fitting TRBD2. Material for sequencing was peripheral blood. The receptor's source is an elderly man with acute or convalescent COVID-19. CDR3 loop: CASRSGTTDTQYF. The CDR3 region has the DNA TGCGCCAGCCGTAGCGGGACGACAGATACGCAGTATTTT.